This T cell receptor beta chain was sequenced during a study of blood T cell repertoires in COVID-19. Study information: The study drew acute and convalescent COVID-19 samples from the United States, Italy and Spain. T cells, B-cell-depleted T cells, or PBMCs provided the cDNA or gDNA that served as material.

Authors' processing steps: Amplification of reference gene primers provided the estimated nucleated cell counts. The repertoire was sequenced with immunoSEQ multiplex PCR; TCRdb's copy has only in-frame clones and lacks some. The DNA gave D and trimming, while V, J and clone size come from that table. This repertoire shows tens of thousands of clones, more than 85% found once; its top ten account for about 8%. Germline loops: CDR1 SGDLS, CDR2 YYNGEE. Trimming removed 0 bases at V and 0 bases at J, with 7 bases between. The CDR3 runs to 16 residues. The V gene is TRBV9, the J gene TRBJ2-6; D perhaps matches TRBD1 (5 bases). Sequenced sample: peripheral blood. This TCR came from a woman between 65 and 79 years old with active COVID-19. As DNA, the CDR3 is TGTGCCAGCAGCGTAGGACAGATCTCTGGGGCCAACGTCCTGACTTTC. It specifies CASSVGQISGANVLTF. The entire variable domain, with the rest obtained from reference TRBV9 and TRBJ2-6, is as follows: DSGVTQTPKHLITATGQRVTLRCSPRSGDLSVYWYQQSLDQGLQFLIQYYNGEERAKGNILERFSAQQFPDLHSELNLSSLELGDSALYFCASSVGQISGANVLTFGAGSRLTVL.